Below are 11 T cell receptor delta chains sequenced from a single sample in a study of Vδ1+ human thymocytes. Overall study results and limits: Thymic TRG and TRD repertoires appeared highly polyclonal.

These receptors' targets are unknown. Extracted RNA was reverse transcribed into cDNA. The CDR3 regions were amplified by multiplex PCR from V-gene primers to a constant-region primer. TCRdb reran clone calling via CATT on the multiplex PCR reads. This sample has approximately 19,000 delta-chain clones, with over 7% found just once. Sequenced: Vdelta1+ gamma-delta thymocytes from the thymus. Subset here: FACS-sorted CD3+ TCRalphabeta- TCRVdelta1+ TCRVdelta2- thymocytes. The receptors shown here come from a child younger than two who had congenital heart surgery.

The gene calls are TRDV1 and TRDJ1; D gene ambiguous. This CDR3 contains 16 residues. Per germline, CDR1 TSWWSYY and CDR2 QGS. V lost 3 bases and J lost 2, with 16 bases in between. The CDR3 DNA reads TGTGCTCTTGGGGACCCCGCTGGCCACGCGACCGATAAACTCATCTTT. It codes for CALGDPAGHATDKLIF.

V gene TRDV1 combines with J gene TRDJ1; D is unclear. CDR3 length: 14 residues. Trimming removed 2 bases at V and 1 base at J, with 8 bases between. The germline gives CDR1 TSWWSYY, CDR2 QGS. In DNA, the CDR3 is TGTGCTCTTGGGGAAGGCCGAGTCACCGATAAACTCATCTTT. It yields the protein CALGEGRVTDKLIF.

This clone occurred a few times. The rearrangement joins TRDV1 to TRDJ1; TRDD3 might be the D (6 bases). Germline V CDR1 and CDR2: TSWWSYY, QGS. The CDR3 loop spans 18 amino acids. The V end lost 0 bases, the J end lost 3 bases, and 20 bases lay between the germline ends. CDR3 in DNA: TGTGCTCTTGGGGAACTCGGCGTTTTGTTACACTGGGCCGATAAACTCATCTTT. Its translation: CALGELGVLLHWADKLIF.

Points on this clone: The same CDR3 arises from other DNA sequences in this sample as well. The V call is TRDV1, the J call TRDJ1; D gene uncertain. V lost 3 bases, J lost 3 bases, and 14 bases lay in between. The CDR3 covers 15 residues. Looked up from germline, CDR1 is TSWWSYY and CDR2 is QGS. The CDR3 nucleotides are TGTGCTCTTGGGGAGCCTCGAGTTGGACCCGATAAACTCATCTTT. Its translation is CALGEPRVGPDKLIF.

The V call is TRDV1, the J call TRDJ1; the match to TRDD2 covers 9 bases. V was pared by 1 base and J by 5 bases, with 26 bases of the junction left unmatched. Germline V gene lookup returns CDR1 TSWWSYY and CDR2 QGS. This CDR3 spans 22 amino acids. The CDR3 sequence is CALGEQGRVPSYERTGPDKLIF. CDR3 sequence (DNA): TGTGCTCTTGGGGAACAGGGTCGGGTCCCTTCCTACGAAAGAACTGGTCCGGATAAACTCATCTTT.

The rearrangement links TRDV1 to TRDJ1, with D possibly called TRDD2 or TRDD3 (5 bases each). Germline-derived CDR1 and CDR2 are TSWWSYY and QGS. The V gene lost 9 bases and the J gene lost 3 bases, with 38 bases spanning the gap. The CDR3 has 21 residues. CDR3 sequence: CALGLTTGHPSGGSRPDKLIF. In DNA, the CDR3 is TGTGCTCTCGGGCTGACCACTGGCCATCCTTCTGGTGGGTCCCGTCCCGATAAACTCATCTTT.

This clone counts as medium-sized. The chain has TRDV2 and TRDJ1; no definite D call. Germline V CDR1 and CDR2: GEAIGNYY, EKD. V lost 1 base, J lost 12 bases, and 26 bases lay in between. This CDR3 region has 16 residues. CDR3 protein: CACDTDDPDGENRFIF. The CDR3 bases are TGTGCCTGTGACACTGATGACCCCGATGGCGAGAACCGATTCATCTTT.

This clone showed up just a few times. The rearrangement uses TRDV1 and TRDJ1; 8 positions agree with TRDD3. Trimming removed 2 bases from V and 2 bases from J; junction bases left unmatched: 16. CDR1 TSWWSYY and CDR2 QGS come from the germline V gene. CDR3 length equals 19 residues. CDR3 amino acids: CALGESGLPRGYPTDKLIF. The CDR3 DNA reads as TGTGCTCTTGGGGAATCCGGCCTCCCAAGGGGATACCCGACCGATAAACTCATCTTT.

With regard to this clone: Other nucleotide sequences in the sample specify the same CDR3. This chain connects TRDV1 to TRDJ1; D is possibly TRDD3 (5 bases). Germline CDR1 is TSWWSYY and CDR2 is QGS. V was pared by 0 bases and J by 6 bases, with 14 bases between. The CDR3 has 15 residues. This CDR3 is CALGELRVRGHKLIF. CDR3 nucleotide sequence: TGTGCTCTTGGGGAACTTAGGGTAAGGGGACATAAACTCATCTTT.

This clone was counted between two and nine times. The same CDR3 arises from other DNA sequences in this sample as well. The J gene is TRDJ1, the V gene TRDV1; 10 bases line up with TRDD3. The CDR3 is made up of 16 amino acids. Germline values: CDR1 TSWWSYY, CDR2 QGS. V gave up 5 bases and J gave up 1 base; unmatched junction bases: 7. The CDR3 DNA reads TGTGCTCTTGGGCCTACTGGGGGATGCTTCACCGATAAACTCATCTTT. The encoded protein is CALGPTGGCFTDKLIF.

This clone occurred a few times. The chain is built from TRDV1 and TRDJ1; 10 nucleotides line up with TRDD3. This CDR3 region has 22 residues. The J segment lost 0 bases and the V segment lost 0 bases, leaving 19 bases of the junction unmatched. Germline CDR1 reads TSWWSYY; CDR2 reads QGS. Here the CDR3 reads CALGELALFWTGGLKYTDKLIF. The CDR3, as DNA: TGTGCTCTTGGGGAACTAGCTCTTTTTTGGACTGGGGGATTAAAGTACACCGATAAACTCATCTTT.